The entry below describes one TCR beta chain. What this receptor recognizes is not known. It has no much larger one-base neighbor in the sample; base qualities were not kept. The data were taken from a study of blood T cell repertoires in COVID-19 (dated by TCRdb to the early 2020s). As for the study more broadly: Samples covering the acute and convalescent phases of COVID-19 were provided by collaborators in the United States, Italy and Spain. The prospective study material was composed of cDNA or gDNA derived from T cells, B-cell-depleted T cells, or PBMCs. Deeply sampled blood TCRbeta repertoires from subjects exposed to, actively infected with, or recovered from COVID-19 were included in the dataset. The repertoires were released in a freely available public database meant as a resource for research on the immune response to SARS-CoV-2. The samples were drawn from two sources: the first 160 participants of the ongoing ImmuneRACE study, and approximately 1,300 subjects contributed by 6 global collaborators. Nearly every sample came with metadata listing a de-identified subject ID, COVID-19 status, age in years and sex. Where available, HLA class I and class II types were taken from metadata supplied by the sample provider and were not determined by assay-based typing.

The investigation overall reported the following: Clinical and demographic metadata were provided uncurated, with the amount varying by source and participant.

The collaborating institutions used their own protocols to collect whole blood in K2EDTA tubes. For TCRbeta analysis, collaborators shipped samples as frozen whole blood, isolated PBMCs, or DNA extracted from either of those sample types. TCRbeta CDR3 regions were amplified from genomic DNA by means of the immunoSEQ Assay, a bias-controlled multiplex PCR. In the original analysis: The number of nucleated cells in each sample was estimated by amplification of reference gene primers within the assay. To quantify the absolute abundance of each unique TCRbeta CDR3 rearrangement, sequence reads were collapsed and filtered. Productive Simpson clonality was computed per sample as the square root of Simpson's diversity index over productive rearrangements. The table was pulled from immuneACCESS by TCRdb, which kept in-frame rearrangements only. Such tables lose some clones; where checked, under half of the loss comes from unresolved V genes, and the rest has no known cause. That table furnishes V, J and clone size, whereas the DNA furnished D and trimming. In this sample the table shows 65,000 to 100,000 clones, approximately 81% of which occur a single time. 15% to 17% of the sample goes to the ten largest clones.

CDR1 and CDR2 are read off the germline V gene (reference sequence) as LNHNV and YYDKDF. The CDR3 sequence holds 12 residues, the cysteine and phenylalanine included. Solely the CDR3 DNA is kept, with 36 bases framed from the first base. V was cut back by 8 bases and J by 8 bases, leaving a gap of 12 bases between them. The sequence links TRBV15 to TRBJ1-4, with the D gene not confidently named. Material for sequencing was peripheral blood. The sequence came from a woman aged 80 or over with acute or convalescent COVID-19. The CDR3: CATARPNEKLFF. In nucleotide form, the sequence is TGTGCCACCGCGCGGCCCAACGAAAAACTGTTTTTT. Full variable domain (CDR3 extended with the reference TRBV15 and TRBJ1-4 proteins): DAMVIQNPRYQVTQFGKPVTLSCSQTLNHNVMYWYQQKSSQAPKLLFHYYDKDFNNEADTPDNFQSRRPNTSFCFLDIRSPGLGDTAMYLCATARPNEKLFFGSGTQLSVL.